The clone carrying this T cell receptor (beta chain) was seen more than once but under ten times. Its antigen is not known. The data stem from a study of T cell repertoires in cytomegalovirus infection. About the research overall: It was the public TCR beta signatures that indicated both CMV infection and matching HLA type. Study-wide results and limits: Dominating the ex vivo response were TCR beta clonotypes that were CMV-specific and HLA-C-restricted. Individuals carrying CMV plus the relevant HLA were identified by cumulative frequency of public TCR beta families.

CDR3 size: 15 residues. Germline loops: CDR1 MNHEY, CDR2 SVGAGI. Trimming stripped 1 base from V and 7 bases from J, with 16 bases between. One entry per CDR3 protein, called by TCRdb with MiXCR from the reads. The data show under 300,000 distinct CDR3 sequences, approximately 13% seen once. The TCR comes from a human donor in good health (CMV status not recorded). Some clones in this sample may be carry-over from other donors' samples. Sequencing used PBMCs. The rearrangement joins TRBV6-5 to TRBJ1-2, with D possibly TRBD1 on 5 matching bases. DNA of the CDR3: TGTGCCAGCAGTTACTGGGACGGTCTACCGCTTGGCTACACCTTC. It translates to CASSYWDGLPLGYTF.